This T cell receptor (beta chain) was retrieved from a study of blood T cell repertoires in COVID-19. Turning to the study itself: Samples representing acute and convalescent COVID-19 were sourced from the United States, Italy and Spain. T cells, B-cell-depleted T cells, or PBMCs supplied cDNA or gDNA.

Measured with immunoSEQ multiplex PCR; TCRdb has only the in-frame clones, and not every one. This sample carries approximately 360,000 clones, about four fifths of them seen once, and the ten largest clones take over 4.5%. Sequencing input: PBMCs or T cells enriched from blood (not recorded which). This sequence originates from a woman aged 45 to 65 who had recovered from COVID-19.

Written as DNA, the CDR3 is TGTGCCAGCAGCCAAGATCCTCGGATCGGGGAGCAGTACTTC. Amino acid sequence: CASSQDPRIGEQYF. The chain has TRBV3-1 (or the pseudogene TRBV3-2) and TRBJ2-7; D is ambiguous. Between the trimmed V and J ends, which lost 0 bases and 7 bases, there was a span of 13 bases. CDR1 LGHDT and CDR2 YNNKEL come from the germline V gene (reference sequence). This CDR3 region has 14 residues.